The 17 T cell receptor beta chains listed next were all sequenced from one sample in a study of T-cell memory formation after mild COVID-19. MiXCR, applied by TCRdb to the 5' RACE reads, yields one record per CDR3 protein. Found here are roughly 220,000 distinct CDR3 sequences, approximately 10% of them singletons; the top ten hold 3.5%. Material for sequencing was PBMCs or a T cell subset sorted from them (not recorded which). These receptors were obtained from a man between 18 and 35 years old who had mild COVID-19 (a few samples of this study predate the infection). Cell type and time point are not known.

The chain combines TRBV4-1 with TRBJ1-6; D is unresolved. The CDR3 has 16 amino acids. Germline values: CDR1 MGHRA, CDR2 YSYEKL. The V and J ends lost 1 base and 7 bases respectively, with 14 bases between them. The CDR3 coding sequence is TGCGCCAGCAGCCAAGGCGTACCCTTGACGAATTCACCCCTCCACTTT. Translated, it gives CASSQGVPLTNSPLHF.

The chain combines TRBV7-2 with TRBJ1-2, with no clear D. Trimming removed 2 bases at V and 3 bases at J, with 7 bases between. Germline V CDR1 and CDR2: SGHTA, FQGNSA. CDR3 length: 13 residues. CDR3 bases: TGTGCCAGCAGCTTATATATATACTATGGCTACACCTTC. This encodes CASSLYIYYGYTF.

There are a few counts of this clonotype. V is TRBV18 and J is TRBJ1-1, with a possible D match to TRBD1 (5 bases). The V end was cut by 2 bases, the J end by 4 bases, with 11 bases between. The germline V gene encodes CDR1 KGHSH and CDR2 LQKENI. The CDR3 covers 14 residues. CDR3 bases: TGTGCCAGCTCACCAAGGGACGGGACCACTGAAGCTTTCTTT. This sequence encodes CASSPRDGTTEAFF.

CDR3 nucleotide sequence: TGTGCCAGCAGTACCGGGACTAGCGGTTTGAACATTCAGTACTTC. It encodes CASSTGTSGLNIQYF. The chain recombines TRBV6-6 with TRBJ2-4, with 11 bases identical to TRBD2. The CDR3 has 15 residues. J gave up 7 bases and V 5 bases, and 7 bases lay outside the gene matches. Looked up from germline, CDR1 is MNHNY and CDR2 is SVGAGI (reference sequence).

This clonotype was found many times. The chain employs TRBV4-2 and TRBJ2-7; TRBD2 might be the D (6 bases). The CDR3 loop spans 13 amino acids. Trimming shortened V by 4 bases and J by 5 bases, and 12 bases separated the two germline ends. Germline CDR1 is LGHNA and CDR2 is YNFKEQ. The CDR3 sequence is CASSPRGLHEQYF. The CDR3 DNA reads TGTGCCAGCAGCCCGCGGGGCCTCCACGAGCAGTACTTC.

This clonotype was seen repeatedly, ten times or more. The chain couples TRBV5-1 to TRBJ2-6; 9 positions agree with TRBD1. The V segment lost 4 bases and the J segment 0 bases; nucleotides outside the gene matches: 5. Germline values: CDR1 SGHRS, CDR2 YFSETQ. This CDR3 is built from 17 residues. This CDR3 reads CASSRTGESSGANVLTF. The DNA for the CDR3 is TGCGCCAGCAGCAGGACAGGGGAGAGCTCTGGGGCCAACGTCCTGACTTTC.

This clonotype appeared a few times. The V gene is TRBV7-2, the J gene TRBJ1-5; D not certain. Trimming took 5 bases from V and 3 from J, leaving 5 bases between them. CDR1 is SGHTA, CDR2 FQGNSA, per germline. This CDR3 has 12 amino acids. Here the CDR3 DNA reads TGTGCCAGCAGCCTTTACAATCAGCCCCAGCATTTT. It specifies CASSLYNQPQHF. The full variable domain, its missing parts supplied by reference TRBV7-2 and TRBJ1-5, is GAGVSQSPSNKVTEKGKDVELRCDPISGHTALYWYRQSLGQGLEFLIYFQGNSAPDKSGLPSDRFSAERTGGSVSTLTIQRTQQEDSAVYLCASSLYNQPQHFGDGTRLSIL.

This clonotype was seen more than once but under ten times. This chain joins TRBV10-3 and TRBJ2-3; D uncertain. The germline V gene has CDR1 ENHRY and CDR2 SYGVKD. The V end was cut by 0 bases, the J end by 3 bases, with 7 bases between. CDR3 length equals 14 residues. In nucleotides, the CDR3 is TGTGCCATCAGTGAGTCCCTAGTTACAGATACGCAGTATTTT. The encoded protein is CAISESLVTDTQYF.

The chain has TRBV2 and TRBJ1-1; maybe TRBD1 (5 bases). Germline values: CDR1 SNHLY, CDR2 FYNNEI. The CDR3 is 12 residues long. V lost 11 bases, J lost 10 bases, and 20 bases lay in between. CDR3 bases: TGTGCCGGAGGTGTGGGGGGAGACGTAGCTTTCTTT. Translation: CAGGVGGDVAFF. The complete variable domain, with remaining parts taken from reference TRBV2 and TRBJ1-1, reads EPEVTQTPSHQVTQMGQEVILRCVPISNHLYFYWYRQILGQKVEFLVSFYNNEISEKSEIFDDQFSVERPDGSNFTLKIRSTKLEDSAMYFCAGGVGGDVAFFGQGTRLTVV.

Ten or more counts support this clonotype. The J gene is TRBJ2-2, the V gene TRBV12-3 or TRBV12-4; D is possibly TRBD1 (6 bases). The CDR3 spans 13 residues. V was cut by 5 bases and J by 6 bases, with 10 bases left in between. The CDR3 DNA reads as TGTGCCAGCAGTAAACAGGGTTCCGGGGAGCTGTTTTTT. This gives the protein CASSKQGSGELFF.

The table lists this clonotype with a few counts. CDR3 protein: CASSLNPLRAMGQQYF. Here the CDR3 DNA reads TGTGCCAGCAGCTTAAACCCCCTCCGGGCTATGGGCCAGCAGTACTTC. The chain combines TRBV7-2 with TRBJ2-7; no clear D gene. The V end was cut by 2 bases, the J end by 8 bases, with 22 bases between. In germline, CDR1 is SGHTA, CDR2 FQGNSA. This CDR3 region has 16 residues.

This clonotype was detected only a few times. Written as DNA, the CDR3 is TGTGCCAGCAGCCCTATCGGCGGGGGCAGCACAGATACGCAGTATTTT. Its translation is CASSPIGGGSTDTQYF. The rearrangement links TRBV9 to TRBJ2-3, with D possibly being TRBD2 (7 bases). V gave up 4 bases and J gave up 0 bases, with 15 bases separating them. Germline CDR1 SGDLS, CDR2 YYNGEE. The CDR3 spans 16 residues. Filled out from reference TRBV9 and TRBJ2-3, the complete variable domain reads DSGVTQTPKHLITATGQRVTLRCSPRSGDLSVYWYQQSLDQGLQFLIQYYNGEERAKGNILERFSAQQFPDLHSELNLSSLELGDSALYFCASSPIGGGSTDTQYFGPGTRLTVL.

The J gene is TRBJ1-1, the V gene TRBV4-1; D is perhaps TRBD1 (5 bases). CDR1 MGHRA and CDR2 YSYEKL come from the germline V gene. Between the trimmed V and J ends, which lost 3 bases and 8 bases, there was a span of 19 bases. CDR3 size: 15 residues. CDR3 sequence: CASSQYSGRLIEAFF. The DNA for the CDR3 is TGCGCCAGCAGCCAGTACTCGGGACGGTTAATAGAAGCTTTCTTT.

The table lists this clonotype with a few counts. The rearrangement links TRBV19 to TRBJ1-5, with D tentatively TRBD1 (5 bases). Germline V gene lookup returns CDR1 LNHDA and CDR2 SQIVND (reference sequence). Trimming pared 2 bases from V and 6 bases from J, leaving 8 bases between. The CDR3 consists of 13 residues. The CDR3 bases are TGTGCCAGTAGTATACGGGGACCTCAGCCCCAGCATTTT. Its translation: CASSIRGPQPQHF.

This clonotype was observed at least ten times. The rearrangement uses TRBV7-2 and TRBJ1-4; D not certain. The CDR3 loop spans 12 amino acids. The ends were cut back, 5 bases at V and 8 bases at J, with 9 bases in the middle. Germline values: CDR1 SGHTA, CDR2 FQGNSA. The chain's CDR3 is CASSIPAEKLFF. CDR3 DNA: TGTGCCAGCAGCATACCAGCGGAAAAACTGTTTTTT.

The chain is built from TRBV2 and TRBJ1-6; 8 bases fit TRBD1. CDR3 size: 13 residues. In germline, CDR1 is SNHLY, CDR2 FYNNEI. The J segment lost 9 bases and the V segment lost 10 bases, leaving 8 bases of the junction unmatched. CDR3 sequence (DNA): TGTGCCACCGGAGGACAGGGCAGTTCACCCCTCCACTTT. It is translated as CATGGQGSSPLHF.

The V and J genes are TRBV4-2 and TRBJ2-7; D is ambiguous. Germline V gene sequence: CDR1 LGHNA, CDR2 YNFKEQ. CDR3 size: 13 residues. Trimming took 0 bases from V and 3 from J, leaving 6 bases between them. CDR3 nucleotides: TGTGCCAGCAGCCAAGATGGCGGCTACGAGCAGTACGTC. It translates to CASSQDGGYEQYV.